This is a list of T cell receptor beta chains from one sample in a study of CD4+ T cells in melanoma. Assay used: immunoSEQ multiplex PCR; TCRdb lists only in-frame clones, some missing. Of around 13,000 clones detected, 60% to 75% appear once; the ten largest clones hold 9.5% to 13%. The specimen was cells from a culture (not recorded whether cultured in vitro). Receptors originate from a human donor with melanoma. The CDR3 runs from the conserved cysteine through the conserved F or W. A D gene is named only where the DNA matches it firmly. Clone size appears in some rows only: once, few, many, or a class for an expanded clone.

TRBJ1-2,-,TRBD1,TRBV7-8,TGTGCCAGCAGCTTATTTGAGGGACAGGCGCTCACCTTC,CASSLFEGQALTF
TRBJ1-5,-,TRBD1,TRBV6-6,TGTGCCAGCAGTTACTCGGGGGCAGGGGGTCAGCCCCAGCATTTT,CASSYSGAGGQPQHF
TRBJ2-3,-,-,TRBV2,TGTGCCAGCACCCGCTTAGCCTTAGGGTATTTT,CASTRLALGYF
TRBJ2-5,-,TRBD2,TRBV5-4,TGTGCCAGCAGTCGGACTAGCGGGGGGGCCAACACAGAGACCCAGTACTTC,CASSRTSGGANTETQYF
TRBJ1-5,medium-sized,-,TRBV12-2,TGTGCAAGTCGCTGGCGGGACAGGGGCAATCAGCCCCAGCATTTT,CASRWRDRGNQPQHF
TRBJ1-3,-,-,TRBV5-5,TGTGCCAGCAGCCGAGCCCGGACAGACTCTGGAAACACCATATATTTT,CASSRARTDSGNTIYF
TRBJ1-2,-,-,TRBV6-4,TGTGCCAGCAGGCCAACAGGAACCAACTATGGCTACACCTTC,CASRPTGTNYGYTF
TRBJ2-3,-,-,TRBV6-6,TGTGCCAGCATATCTTTGGGGAGTAGCACAGATACGCAGTATTTT,CASISLGSSTDTQYF
TRBJ2-1,-,-,TRBV11-3,TGTGCCAGCAGCTTAGAGGGGGGCGGGTGGAATGAGCAGTTCTTC,CASSLEGGGWNEQFF
TRBJ1-2,few,-,TRBV25-1,TGTGCCAGCAGTGACCCCGAGAGGGGTGGGAAGGGCTACACCTTC,CASSDPERGGKGYTF
TRBJ2-3,-,-,TRBV5-6,TGTGCCAGCAGCTTTAAAGATACGCAGTATTTT,CASSFKDTQYF
TRBJ1-6,-,-,TRBV6-5,TGTGCCAGCAGTGAATGGGCAGCCGATTCACCCCTCCACTTT,CASSEWAADSPLHF
TRBJ2-1,-,TRBD2,TRBV7-9,TGTGCCAGCAGCCCAAAGCGGGGGAGCTCCTACAATGAGCAGTTCTTC,CASSPKRGSSYNEQFF
TRBJ1-1,-,-,TRBV11-2,TGTGCCAGCAGGTCAAGCCTTCAAGGGAGCACTGAAGCTTTCTTT,CASRSSLQGSTEAFF
TRBJ2-7,medium-sized,TRBD2,TRBV7-2,TGTGCCAGCAGCTTAACTAGCGGGGGGCGAGGGCCTGGTGAGCAGTACTTC,CASSLTSGGRGPGEQYF
TRBJ2-3,few,TRBD2,TRBV30,TGTGCCTGGGCGGGGGGCCTAGTTCTCACAGATACGCAGTATTTT,CAWAGGLVLTDTQYF
TRBJ1-1,-,-,TRBV18,TGTGCCAGCTCACCATTGGACACCCTTGAAGCTTTCTTT,CASSPLDTLEAFF
TRBJ2-2,-,TRBD2,TRBV4-2,TGTGCCAGCAGGGGGAAGCGGGGCACCGGGGAGCTGTTTTTT,CASRGKRGTGELFF
TRBJ1-1,-,TRBD1,TRBV7-9,TGTGCCAGCAGCCCGGGGTTGGGCAGGGGGTTGAACACTGAAGCTTTCTTT,CASSPGLGRGLNTEAFF
TRBJ1-1,-,-,TRBV7-9,TGTGCCAGCAGCTCCAATAGCTGGTTAAAGGTGCGGACTGAAGCTTTCTTT,CASSSNSWLKVRTEAFF
TRBJ2-2,-,TRBD1,TRBV15,TGTGCCACCAGCGGCGGACAGGGCGCGTTCACCGGGGAGCTGTTTTTT,CATSGGQGAFTGELFF
TRBJ1-2,few,-,TRBV2,TGTGCCAGCAGTGACAGGAACTATGGCTACACCTTC,CASSDRNYGYTF
TRBJ1-1,-,-,TRBV9,TGTGCCAGCAGCCGTAGCGGATTGAACACTGAAGCTTTCTTT,CASSRSGLNTEAFF
TRBJ1-5,once,-,TRBV7-9,TGTGCCAGCAGCTTAGCAAATCAGCCCCAGCATTTT,CASSLANQPQHF
TRBJ2-5,-,-,TRBV5-1,TGCGCCAGCAGCCGTGGAGGCAACAGGAAATCACAAGAGACCCAGTACTTC,CASSRGGNRKSQETQYF
TRBJ2-2,-,-,TRBV6-5,TGTGCCAGCACCCGAGGGCACACCGGGGAGCTGTTTTTT,CASTRGHTGELFF
TRBJ1-4,-,-,TRBV7-9,TGTGCCAGCAGCTTAGAGGCAGCCCCAAATGAAAAACTGTTTTTT,CASSLEAAPNEKLFF
TRBJ2-7,-,TRBD1,TRBV6-1,TGTGCCAGCAGTGAGAGGGGACAGGGATTCTACGAGCAGTACTTC,CASSERGQGFYEQYF
TRBJ2-5,-,-,TRBV2,TGTGCCAGCAGTCTAAGGCCCCAAGAGACCCAGTACTTC,CASSLRPQETQYF
TRBJ1-1,-,-,TRBV5-1,TGCGCCAGCACGACCAACGACGCTCACACTGAAGCTTTCTTT,CASTTNDAHTEAFF
TRBJ1-4,-,-,TRBV9,TGTGCCAGCAGCGTAGACCCCATGGGTTTAGAAAAACTGTTTTTT,CASSVDPMGLEKLFF
TRBJ1-6,-,-,TRBV30,TGTGCCTGGAGTGCCCCGGGACACTTTGGTTCACCCCTCCACTTT,CAWSAPGHFGSPLHF
TRBJ2-7,few,-,TRBV29-1,TGCAGCGCCACGGACGGGCTCCTCTACGAGCAGTACTTC,CSATDGLLYEQYF
TRBJ2-2,-,-,TRBV6-5,TGTGCCAGCAGTTACTTCCGACGTTCGACCGGGGAGCTGTTTTTT,CASSYFRRSTGELFF
TRBJ2-1,-,-,TRBV27,TGTGCCAGCAGTTTATTTGGTCCACGGGGTGGTAATGAGCAGTTCTTC,CASSLFGPRGGNEQFF
TRBJ1-4,once,-,TRBV6-5,TGTGCCAGCAGTTACTCGTTCGGGGGGGGTGAAAAACTGTTTTTT,CASSYSFGGGEKLFF
TRBJ2-6,-,TRBD2,TRBV5-1,TGCGCCAGCAGTCGGACCCCGCTAGCGGGGGGTTTCTCTGGGGCCAACGTCCTGACTTTC,CASSRTPLAGGFSGANVLTF
TRBJ1-5,few,-,TRBV12-5,TGTGCTAGCCGCCGCGAATCGCCCCCCGATCAGCCCCAGCATTTT,CASRRESPPDQPQHF
TRBJ1-4,once,-,TRBV27,TGTGCCAGCAGTCCTCGCCGAGGGGAAAAACTGTTTTTT,CASSPRRGEKLFF
TRBJ1-4,-,-,TRBV6-6,TGTGCCAGCACTGAGGCCCGCGAAAAACTGTTTTTT,CASTEAREKLFF
TRBJ1-4,-,-,TRBV11-2,TGTGCCAGCAGCAAATCCGGGGCAGGGTCATACGAAAAACTGTTTTTT,CASSKSGAGSYEKLFF
TRBJ2-3,-,TRBD2,TRBV30,TGTGCCTGGAGTGTAGGGGGACTAGCGGGGGACGCAGATACGCAGTATTTT,CAWSVGGLAGDADTQYF
TRBJ2-7,-,TRBD2,TRBV5-1,TGCGCCAGCAGCTTGCTAATCGGGGGGGCCGGCTACGAGCAGTACTTC,CASSLLIGGAGYEQYF
TRBJ2-1,-,-,TRBV7-9,TGTGCCAGCAGCTTAGAAAGGGGGAGTCGCAATGAGCAGTTCTTC,CASSLERGSRNEQFF
TRBJ1-3,-,-,TRBV5-1,TGCGCCAGCAGCTTGGATCCCGGAGGAAACACCATATATTTT,CASSLDPGGNTIYF
TRBJ2-1,-,TRBD1,TRBV5-6,TGTGCCAGCAGCAGCCTAGGGGACAGGGGGGATGAGCAGTTCTTC,CASSSLGDRGDEQFF
TRBJ1-6,-,-,TRBV4-1,TGCGCCAGCAGCCAAGGAGGGGTCCTAAATTCACCCCTCCACTTT,CASSQGGVLNSPLHF
TRBJ2-1,-,-,TRBV5-1,TGCGCCAGCAGCTTAATAGGGGGGGCCGTCCATGAGCAGTTCTTC,CASSLIGGAVHEQFF
TRBJ1-2,few,-,TRBV4-1,TGCGCCAGCAGCCAAGTCGTGGCGATGGGCTATGGCTACACCTTC,CASSQVVAMGYGYTF